This record covers a single TCR beta chain. Between the trimmed V and J ends, which lost 1 base and 6 bases, there was a span of 10 bases. Germline V CDR1 and CDR2: LGHDT, YNNKEL (reference sequence). The CDR3 has 13 amino acids. This sample stems from a study of blood T cell repertoires in COVID-19. The overall study: Samples of COVID-19 (acute and convalescent) were obtained from the United States, Italy and Spain. PBMCs, B-cell-depleted T cells, or T cells provided the cDNA or gDNA that made up the material.

Original data processing: Cell counts per sample came from amplifying reference gene primers. The data were produced by immunoSEQ multiplex PCR, yet TCRdb's version contains in-frame clones alone and is incomplete. V and J calls and clone size are as listed in that table; D and trimming were resolved from the DNA. The repertoire holds about 77,000 clones, with roughly 80% as singletons. This TCR derives from a man in his sixties with acute or convalescent COVID-19. Material: peripheral blood. The rearrangement uses TRBV3-1 (or the pseudogene TRBV3-2) and TRBJ2-7; D gene uncertain. CDR3 in amino acids: CASSQAVRGEQYF. The DNA of the CDR3 is TGTGCCAGCAGCCAAGCCGTCAGAGGCGAGCAGTACTTC.